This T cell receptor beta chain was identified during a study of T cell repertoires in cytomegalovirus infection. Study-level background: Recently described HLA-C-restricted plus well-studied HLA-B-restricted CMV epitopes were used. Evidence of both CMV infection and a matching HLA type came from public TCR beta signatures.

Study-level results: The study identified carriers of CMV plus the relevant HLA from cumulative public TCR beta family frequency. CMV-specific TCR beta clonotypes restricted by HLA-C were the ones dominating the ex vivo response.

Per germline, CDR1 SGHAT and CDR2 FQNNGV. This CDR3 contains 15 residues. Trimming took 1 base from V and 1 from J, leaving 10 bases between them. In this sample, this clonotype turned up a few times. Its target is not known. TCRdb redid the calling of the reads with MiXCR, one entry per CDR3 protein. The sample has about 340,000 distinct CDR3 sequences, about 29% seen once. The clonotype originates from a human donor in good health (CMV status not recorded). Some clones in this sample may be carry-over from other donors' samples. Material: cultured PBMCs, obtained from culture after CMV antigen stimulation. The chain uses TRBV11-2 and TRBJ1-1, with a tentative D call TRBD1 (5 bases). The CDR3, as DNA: TGTGCCAGCAGCTTAGGTCGACAGCAGAACACTGAAGCTTTCTTT. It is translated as CASSLGRQQNTEAFF.